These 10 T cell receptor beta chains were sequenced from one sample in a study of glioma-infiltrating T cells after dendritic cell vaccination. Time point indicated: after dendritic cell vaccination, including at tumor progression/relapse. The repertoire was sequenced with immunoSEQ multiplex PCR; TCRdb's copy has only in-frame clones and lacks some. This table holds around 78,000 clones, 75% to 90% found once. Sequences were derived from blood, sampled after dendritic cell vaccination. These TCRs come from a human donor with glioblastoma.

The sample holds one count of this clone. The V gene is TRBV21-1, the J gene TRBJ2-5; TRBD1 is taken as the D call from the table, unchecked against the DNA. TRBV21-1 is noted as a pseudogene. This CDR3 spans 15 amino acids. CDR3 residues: CASSKGTGAHETQYF. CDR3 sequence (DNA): TGTGCCAGCAGCAAAGGGACAGGGGCTCACGAGACCCAGTACTTC.

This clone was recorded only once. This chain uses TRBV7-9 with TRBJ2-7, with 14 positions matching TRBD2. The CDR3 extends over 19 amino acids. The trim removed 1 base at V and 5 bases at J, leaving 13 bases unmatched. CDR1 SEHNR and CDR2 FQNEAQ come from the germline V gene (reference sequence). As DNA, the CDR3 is TGTGCCAGCAGCTTAGTCCCCACGGGACTAGCGGGAGATAGCGACGAGCAGTACTTC. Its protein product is CASSLVPTGLAGDSDEQYF.

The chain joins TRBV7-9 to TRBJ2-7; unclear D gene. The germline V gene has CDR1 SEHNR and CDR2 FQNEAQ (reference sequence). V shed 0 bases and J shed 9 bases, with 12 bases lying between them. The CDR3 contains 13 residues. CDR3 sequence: CASSLAGRYGQYF. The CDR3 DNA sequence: TGTGCCAGCAGCTTAGCTGGCAGGTATGGGCAGTACTTC.

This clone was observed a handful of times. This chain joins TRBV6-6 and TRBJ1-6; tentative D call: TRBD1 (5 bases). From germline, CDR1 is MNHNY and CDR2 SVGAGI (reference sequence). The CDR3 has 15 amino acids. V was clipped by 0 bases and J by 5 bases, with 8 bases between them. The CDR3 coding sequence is TGTGCCAGCAGTTACTCGAGCAGGGATAATTCACCCCTCCACTTT. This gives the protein CASSYSSRDNSPLHF.

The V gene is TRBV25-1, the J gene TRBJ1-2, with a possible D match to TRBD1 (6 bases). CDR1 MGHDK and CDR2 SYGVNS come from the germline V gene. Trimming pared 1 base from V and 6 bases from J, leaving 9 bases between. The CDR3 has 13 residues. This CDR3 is CASSEFTGNGYTF. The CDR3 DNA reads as TGTGCCAGCAGTGAATTTACAGGGAATGGCTACACCTTC.

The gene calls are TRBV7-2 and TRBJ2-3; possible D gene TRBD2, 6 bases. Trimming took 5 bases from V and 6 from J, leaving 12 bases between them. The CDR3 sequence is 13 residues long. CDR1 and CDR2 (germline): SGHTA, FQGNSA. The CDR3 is CASSGRDRDTQYF. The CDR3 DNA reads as TGTGCCAGCAGCGGGCGGGACCGGGATACGCAGTATTTT. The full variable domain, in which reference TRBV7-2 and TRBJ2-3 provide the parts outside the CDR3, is GAGVSQSPSNKVTEKGKDVELRCDPISGHTALYWYRQSLGQGLEFLIYFQGNSAPDKSGLPSDRFSAERTGGSVSTLTIQRTQQEDSAVYLCASSGRDRDTQYFGPGTRLTVL.

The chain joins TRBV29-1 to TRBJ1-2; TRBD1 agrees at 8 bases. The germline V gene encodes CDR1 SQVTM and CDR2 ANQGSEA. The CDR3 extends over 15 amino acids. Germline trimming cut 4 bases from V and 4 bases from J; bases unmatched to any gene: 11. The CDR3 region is CSVASPGQETYGYTF. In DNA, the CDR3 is TGCAGCGTTGCTTCTCCGGGACAGGAGACCTATGGCTACACCTTC.

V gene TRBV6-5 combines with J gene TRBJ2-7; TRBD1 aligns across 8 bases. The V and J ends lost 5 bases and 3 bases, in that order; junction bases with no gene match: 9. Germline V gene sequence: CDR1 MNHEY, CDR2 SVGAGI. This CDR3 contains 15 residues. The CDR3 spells CASSTTGQAGYEQYF. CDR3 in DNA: TGTGCCAGCAGTACTACGGGACAGGCTGGCTACGAGCAGTACTTC.

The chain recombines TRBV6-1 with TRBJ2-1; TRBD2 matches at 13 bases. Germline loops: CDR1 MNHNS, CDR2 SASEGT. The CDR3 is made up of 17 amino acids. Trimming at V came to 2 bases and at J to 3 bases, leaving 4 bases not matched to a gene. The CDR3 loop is CASSEWGLAGHYNEQFF. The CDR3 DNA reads TGTGCCAGCAGTGAATGGGGACTAGCGGGGCACTACAATGAGCAGTTCTTC.

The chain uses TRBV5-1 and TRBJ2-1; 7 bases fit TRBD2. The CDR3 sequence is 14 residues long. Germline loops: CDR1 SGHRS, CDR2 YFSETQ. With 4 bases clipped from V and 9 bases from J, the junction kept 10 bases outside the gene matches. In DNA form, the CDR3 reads TGCGCCAGCAGCCTGGGGGGGGTCGGGGGTGAGCAGTTCTTC. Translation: CASSLGGVGGEQFF.